These 9 T cell receptor beta chains were sequenced from one sample in a study of molecular identifiers for immune sequencing clone quantification. From the PCR reads, TCRdb called clonotypes with MiXCR, one entry per CDR3 protein. Among approximately 500,000 distinct CDR3 sequences, roughly 23% were seen once, and the ten largest hold 0.65% to 0.95%. Material: naive CD8+ T cells from blood, with Jurkat cell RNA spiked in. The subset was: FACS-sorted CD8+CD4-CCR7+CD45RA+ naive T cells. These receptors came from a human donor in good health. Some libraries in this study had Jurkat cell RNA spiked in.

Only a few counts were recorded for this clonotype. The chain couples TRBV4-3 to TRBJ1-1; possibly TRBD1 for D (6 bases). V lost 0 bases, J lost 5 bases, and 10 bases lay in between. CDR1 is LGHNA and CDR2 is YSLEER in the germline V gene. This CDR3 has 14 residues. The CDR3 DNA follows: TGCGCCAGCAGCCAAGAGGGGGCGAAGACTGAAGCTTTCTTT. It is translated as CASSQEGAKTEAFF.

As for this clonotype: One end of the junction fails to match germline, which may point to a read error. The chain couples TRBV27 to TRBJ2-1; D tentatively fits TRBD1 or TRBD2 (5 bases each). Germline lookup yields CDR1 MNHEY and CDR2 SMNVEV (reference sequence). The CDR3 consists of 15 residues. The CDR3 spells CASSFEGSPYDEQFF. The CDR3, as DNA: TGTGCCAGCAGTTTCGAGGGGAGCCCCTACGATGAGCAGTTCTTC.

This clonotype occurred many times. This sequence joins TRBV6-6 and TRBJ1-1; D is possibly TRBD1 (5 bases). CDR3 length equals 14 residues. Germline CDR1 is MNHNY and CDR2 is SVGAGI (reference sequence). V lost 7 bases and J lost 1, with 13 bases in between. CDR3 in amino acids: CASIFPDKNTEAFF. CDR3 nucleotide sequence: TGTGCCAGCATTTTCCCGGACAAGAACACTGAAGCTTTCTTT.

Remarks on this clonotype: This sequence may be a read error, since a much larger clone differs from it by one base. V usage is TRBV28 and J usage is TRBJ2-7; unclear D gene. The CDR3 is made up of 16 amino acids. Germline V gene data show CDR1 as MDHEN and CDR2 as SYDVKM. CDR3 protein: CAISLDLGRRPYEQYF. CDR3 sequence (DNA): TGTGCCATCAGTTTGGACCTAGGACGGAGACCCTACGAGCAGTACTTC.

This clonotype has more than one count but fewer than ten. The chain carries TRBV30 and TRBJ2-3; D may be TRBD2 (5 bases). CDR3 length equals 14 residues. The V end lost 4 bases, the J end lost 2 bases, and 13 bases lay between the germline ends. Germline assignment: CDR1 GTSNPN and CDR2 SVGIG (reference sequence). For the CDR3, the DNA is TGTGCCTGGACTCCGAGGACTTACACAGATACGCAGTATTTT. It translates to CAWTPRTYTDTQYF.

Worth noting for this clonotype: One end of the junction does not line up with germline, which may come from a read error. The chain uses TRBV6-2 or TRBV6-3 and TRBJ1-2, with TRBD1 matching 7 bases. The V gene's germline CDR1 is MNHEY and CDR2 SVGEGT. The CDR3 is 14 residues long. The CDR3: CAGSRTGELYGYTF. CDR3 in DNA: TGTGCCGGCAGCCGGACAGGAGAACTATATGGCTACACCTTC.

In its sample, this clonotype was seen a few times. The rearrangement joins TRBV5-1 to TRBJ2-7; D could derive from TRBD1 or TRBD2 (7 bases each). The V gene's germline CDR1 is SGHRS and CDR2 YFSETQ. With 1 base removed from V and 2 bases from J, the gap between germline ends came to 13 bases. The CDR3 is 15 amino acids. This chain's CDR3 is CASSLFQGGAYEQYF. CDR3 nucleotides: TGCGCCAGCAGCTTGTTCCAGGGGGGGGCCTACGAGCAGTACTTC.

About this clonotype itself: A much larger clone lies one base from this, so it may be a read error. V gene TRBV28 combines with J gene TRBJ2-3, with TRBD2 as a possible D gene (6 bases). Germline loops: CDR1 MDHEN, CDR2 SYDVKM. The CDR3 length is 16 residues. Trimming pared 5 bases from V and 1 base from J, leaving 16 bases between. DNA of the CDR3: TGTGCCAGCAGTCGCCCACGGGAGACTGGCACAGATACGCAGTATTTT. It translates to CASSRPRETGTDTQYF.

This clonotype was seen ten or more times. The V and J genes are TRBV4-3 and TRBJ2-1; 8 bases match TRBD1. The germline V gene encodes CDR1 LGHNA and CDR2 YSLEER. With V trimmed by 3 bases and J by 1 base, 5 bases remained unmatched. The CDR3 totals 16 residues. The CDR3 DNA sequence: TGCGCCAGCAGCCACCGCCGGACAGGGTCCTACAATGAGCAGTTCTTC. Amino acids: CASSHRRTGSYNEQFF.